A selection of T cell receptor beta chains follows, all from one sample in a study of cytomegalovirus exposure and HLA in healthy donors. Assay used: immunoSEQ multiplex PCR; TCRdb lists only in-frame clones, some missing. Of fewer than 150,000 clones listed, about four fifths are singletons. Sequencing was performed on PBMCs. The receptor source for this set is a male donor in good health and CMV-seronegative. CDR3s include the opening cysteine and the closing phenylalanine or tryptophan. The D gene is left open where the match is weak.

V gene	D gene	J gene	CDR3 protein
TRBV2	TRBD1	TRBJ1-3	CASSEPGQGGNTIYF
TRBV4-1	-	TRBJ1-4	CASSTRLFGATNEKLFF
TRBV9	TRBD1	TRBJ2-1	CASSLRQGGIGEQFF
TRBV15	TRBD2	TRBJ2-7	CATSRNLGLAGASYEQYF
TRBV9	TRBD1	TRBJ1-2	CASYGTGINYGYTF
TRBV27	TRBD2	TRBJ2-7	CASSYSGRAHEQYF
TRBV2	TRBD2	-	CASGADFAGGGEQYF
TRBV25-1	TRBD1	TRBJ2-1	CASRKTGQLSYNEQFF
TRBV30	-	TRBJ2-1	CAWSSSDEQFF
TRBV2	TRBD1	TRBJ1-2	CASSLAPGQGDGYTF
TRBV9	-	TRBJ2-7	CAGSITGTAHEQYF
TRBV5-1	-	TRBJ1-1	CASSLRSENTEAFF
TRBV5-4	TRBD1	TRBJ1-2	CASSLGQGTVYYGYPF
TRBV19	TRBD2	TRBJ2-1	CASSTHQREQSYNEQFF
TRBV18	TRBD1	TRBJ1-5	CASSPSQGARDQPQHF
TRBV28	-	TRBJ1-2	CASSLLGGDYTF
TRBV7-9	-	-	CASSFDYEQYF
TRBV6-6	-	TRBJ2-2	CASRGGLDYNTGELFF
TRBV12-5	-	TRBJ1-1	CATYPEAFF
TRBV7-9	TRBD2	TRBJ2-3	CSSSLVQREDPDTQYF